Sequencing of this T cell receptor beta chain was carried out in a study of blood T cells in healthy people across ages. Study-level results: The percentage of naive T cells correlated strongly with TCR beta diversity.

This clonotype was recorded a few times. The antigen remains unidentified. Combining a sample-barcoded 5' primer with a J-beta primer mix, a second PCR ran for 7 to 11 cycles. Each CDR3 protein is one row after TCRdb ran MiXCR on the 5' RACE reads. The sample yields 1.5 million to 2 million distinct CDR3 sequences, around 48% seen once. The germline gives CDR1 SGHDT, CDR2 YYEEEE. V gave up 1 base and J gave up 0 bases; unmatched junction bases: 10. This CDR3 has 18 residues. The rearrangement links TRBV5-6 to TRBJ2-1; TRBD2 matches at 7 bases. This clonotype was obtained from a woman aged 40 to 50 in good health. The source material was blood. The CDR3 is CASSLFWGGSNSYNEQFF. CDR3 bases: TGTGCCAGCAGCTTGTTTTGGGGGGGTTCCAACTCCTACAATGAGCAGTTCTTC.